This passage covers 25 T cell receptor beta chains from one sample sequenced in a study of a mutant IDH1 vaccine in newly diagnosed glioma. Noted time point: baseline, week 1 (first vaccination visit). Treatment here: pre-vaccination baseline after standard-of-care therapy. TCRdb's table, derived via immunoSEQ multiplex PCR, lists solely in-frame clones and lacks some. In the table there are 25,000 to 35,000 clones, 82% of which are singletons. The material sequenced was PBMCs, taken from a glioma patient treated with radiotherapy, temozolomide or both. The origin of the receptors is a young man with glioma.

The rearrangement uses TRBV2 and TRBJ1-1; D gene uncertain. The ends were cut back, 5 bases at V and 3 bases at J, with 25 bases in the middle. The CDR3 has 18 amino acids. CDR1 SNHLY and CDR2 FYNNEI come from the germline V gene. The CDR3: CASSPPGFGANRDTEAFF. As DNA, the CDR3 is TGTGCCAGCAGTCCTCCGGGGTTCGGCGCCAACCGTGACACTGAAGCTTTCTTT.

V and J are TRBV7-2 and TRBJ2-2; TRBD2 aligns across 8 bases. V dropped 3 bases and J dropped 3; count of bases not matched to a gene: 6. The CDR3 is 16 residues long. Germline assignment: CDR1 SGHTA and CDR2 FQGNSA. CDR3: CASSLFVAGYTGELFF. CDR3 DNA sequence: TGTGCCAGCAGCTTGTTCGTAGCGGGGTACACCGGGGAGCTGTTTTTT.

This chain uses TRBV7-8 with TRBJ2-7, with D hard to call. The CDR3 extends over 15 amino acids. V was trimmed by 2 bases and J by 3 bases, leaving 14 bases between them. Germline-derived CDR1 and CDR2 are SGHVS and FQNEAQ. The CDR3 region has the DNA TGTGCCAGCAGCTTACTCCGCTTCAAAGTCTACGAGCAGTACTTC. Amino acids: CASSLLRFKVYEQYF.

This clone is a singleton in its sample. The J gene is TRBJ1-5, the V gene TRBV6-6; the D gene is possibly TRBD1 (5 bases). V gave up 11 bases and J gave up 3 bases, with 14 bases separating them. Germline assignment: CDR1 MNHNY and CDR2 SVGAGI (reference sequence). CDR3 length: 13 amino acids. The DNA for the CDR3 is TGTGCCGGGGGACCGGGGCTCAATCAGCCCCAGCATTTT. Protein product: CAGGPGLNQPQHF.

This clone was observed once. The DNA for the CDR3 is TGTGCCAGCAGTTTAATCCTAGCGGGCTCCTACAATGAGCAGTTCTTC. Translated, it gives CASSLILAGSYNEQFF. This chain links TRBV27 with TRBJ2-1; 8 bases agree with TRBD2. J lost 0 bases, V lost 2 bases, and 3 bases had no gene match. The CDR3 loop spans 16 amino acids. CDR1 MNHEY and CDR2 SMNVEV come from the germline V gene (reference sequence).

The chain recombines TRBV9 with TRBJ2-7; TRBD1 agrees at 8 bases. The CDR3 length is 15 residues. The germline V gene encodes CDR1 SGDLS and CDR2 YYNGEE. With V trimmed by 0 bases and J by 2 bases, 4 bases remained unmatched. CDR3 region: CASSVGTGLAYEQYF. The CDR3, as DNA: TGTGCCAGCAGCGTAGGGACAGGGCTCGCCTACGAGCAGTACTTC.

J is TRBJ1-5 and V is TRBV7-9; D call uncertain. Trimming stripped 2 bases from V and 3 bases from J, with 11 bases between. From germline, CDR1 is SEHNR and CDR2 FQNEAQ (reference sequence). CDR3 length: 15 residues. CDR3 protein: CASSLWHSVNQPQHF. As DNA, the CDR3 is TGTGCCAGCAGCTTATGGCACAGCGTCAATCAGCCCCAGCATTTT.

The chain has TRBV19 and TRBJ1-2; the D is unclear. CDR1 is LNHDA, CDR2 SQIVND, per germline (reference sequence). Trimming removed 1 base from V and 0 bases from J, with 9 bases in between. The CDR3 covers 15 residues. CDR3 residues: CASSIALAANYGYTF. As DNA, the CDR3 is TGTGCCAGTAGTATAGCCCTCGCAGCTAACTATGGCTACACCTTC.

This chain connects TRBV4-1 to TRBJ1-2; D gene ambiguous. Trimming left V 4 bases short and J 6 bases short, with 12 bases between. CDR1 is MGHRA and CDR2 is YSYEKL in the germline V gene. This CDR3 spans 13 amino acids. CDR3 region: CASSLTLSDGYTF. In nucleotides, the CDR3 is TGCGCCAGCAGCCTGACCCTATCGGATGGCTACACCTTC.

CDR3 region: CASSGTGVWETQYF. The DNA of the CDR3 is TGTGCCAGCAGTGGCACAGGGGTGTGGGAGACCCAGTACTTC. V and J are TRBV2 and TRBJ2-5; 7 bases are a match to TRBD1. J was trimmed by 5 bases and V by 4 bases; bases with no gene match: 7. CDR1 and CDR2 (germline): SNHLY, FYNNEI. The CDR3 runs 14 residues.

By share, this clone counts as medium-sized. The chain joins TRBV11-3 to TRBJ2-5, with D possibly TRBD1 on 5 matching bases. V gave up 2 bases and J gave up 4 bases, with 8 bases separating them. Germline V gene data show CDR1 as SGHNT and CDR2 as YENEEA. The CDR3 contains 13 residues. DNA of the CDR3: TGTGCCAGCAGCTTATCAGGGTTAGAGACCCAGTACTTC. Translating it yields CASSLSGLETQYF.

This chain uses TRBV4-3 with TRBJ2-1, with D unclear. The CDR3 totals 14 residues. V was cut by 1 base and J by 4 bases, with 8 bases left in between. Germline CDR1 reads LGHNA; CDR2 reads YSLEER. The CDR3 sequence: CASSQVNGYNEQFF. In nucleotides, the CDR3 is TGCGCCAGCAGCCAAGTTAACGGTTACAATGAGCAGTTCTTC.

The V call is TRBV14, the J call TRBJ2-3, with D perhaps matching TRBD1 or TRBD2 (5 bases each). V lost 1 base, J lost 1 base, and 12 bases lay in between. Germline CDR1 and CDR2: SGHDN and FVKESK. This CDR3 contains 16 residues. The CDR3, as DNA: TGTGCCAGCAGCCAAGGCGCAGGGAGCCGCACAGATACGCAGTATTTT. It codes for CASSQGAGSRTDTQYF. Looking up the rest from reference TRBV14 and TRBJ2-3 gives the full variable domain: EAGVTQFPSHSVIEKGQTVTLRCDPISGHDNLYWYRRVMGKEIKFLLHFVKESKQDESGMPNNRFLAERTGGTYSTLKVQPAELEDSGVYFCASSQGAGSRTDTQYFGPGTRLTVL.

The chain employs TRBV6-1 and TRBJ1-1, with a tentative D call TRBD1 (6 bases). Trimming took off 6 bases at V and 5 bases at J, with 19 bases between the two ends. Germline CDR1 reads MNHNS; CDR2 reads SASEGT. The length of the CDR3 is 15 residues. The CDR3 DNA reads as TGTGCCAGCAGCCCAAGGCACCCGCAGGGGACTGAAGCTTTCTTT. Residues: CASSPRHPQGTEAFF.

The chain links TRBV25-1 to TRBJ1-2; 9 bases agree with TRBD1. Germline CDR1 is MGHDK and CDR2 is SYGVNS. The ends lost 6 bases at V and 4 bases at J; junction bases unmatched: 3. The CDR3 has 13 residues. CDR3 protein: CASSTGGRYGYTF. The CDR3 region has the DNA TGTGCCAGCAGCACAGGGGGCCGCTATGGCTACACCTTC.

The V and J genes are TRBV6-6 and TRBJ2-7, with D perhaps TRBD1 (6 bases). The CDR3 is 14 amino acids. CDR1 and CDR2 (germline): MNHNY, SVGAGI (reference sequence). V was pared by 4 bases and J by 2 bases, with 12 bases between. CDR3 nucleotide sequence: TGTGCCAGCAGTTCTCGGACAGCGGCCTACGAGCAGTACTTC. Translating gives CASSSRTAAYEQYF.

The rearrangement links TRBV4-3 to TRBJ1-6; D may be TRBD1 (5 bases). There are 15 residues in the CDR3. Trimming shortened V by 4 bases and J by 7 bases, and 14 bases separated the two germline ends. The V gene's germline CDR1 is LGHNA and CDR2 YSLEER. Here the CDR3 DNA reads TGCGCCAGCAGCCTTGGGTGGGGCGAGAATTCACCCCTCCACTTT. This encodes CASSLGWGENSPLHF.

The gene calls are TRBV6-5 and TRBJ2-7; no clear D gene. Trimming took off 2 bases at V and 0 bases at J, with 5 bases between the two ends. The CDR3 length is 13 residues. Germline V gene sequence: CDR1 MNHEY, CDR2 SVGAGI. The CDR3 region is CASSYRPSYEQYF. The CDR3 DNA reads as TGTGCCAGCAGTTACAGGCCCTCCTACGAGCAGTACTTC.

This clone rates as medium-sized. The CDR3 DNA sequence: TGCGCCAGCAGGGCCAGTATGAACACTGAAGCTTTCTTT. Amino acids: CASRASMNTEAFF. The V call is TRBV5-1, the J call TRBJ1-1, with D unclear. The CDR3 consists of 13 residues. Germline-derived CDR1 and CDR2 are SGHRS and YFSETQ. V lost 5 bases, J lost 0 bases, and 8 bases lay in between. The full variable domain, with the rest looked up from reference TRBV5-1 and TRBJ1-1, is KAGVTQTPRYLIKTRGQQVTLSCSPISGHRSVSWYQQTPGQGLQFLFEYFSETQRNKGNFPGRFSGRQFSNSRSEMNVSTLELGDSALYLCASRASMNTEAFFGQGTRLTVV.

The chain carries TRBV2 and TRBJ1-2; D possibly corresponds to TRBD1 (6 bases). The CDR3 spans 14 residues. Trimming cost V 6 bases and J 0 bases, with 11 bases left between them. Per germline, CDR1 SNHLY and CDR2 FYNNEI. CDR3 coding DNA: TGTGCCAGCAGGGCTTACAGGGCTAACTATGGCTACACCTTC. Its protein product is CASRAYRANYGYTF. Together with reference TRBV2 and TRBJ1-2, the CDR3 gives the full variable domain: EPEVTQTPSHQVTQMGQEVILRCVPISNHLYFYWYRQILGQKVEFLVSFYNNEISEKSEIFDDQFSVERPDGSNFTLKIRSTKLEDSAMYFCASRAYRANYGYTFGSGTRLTVV.

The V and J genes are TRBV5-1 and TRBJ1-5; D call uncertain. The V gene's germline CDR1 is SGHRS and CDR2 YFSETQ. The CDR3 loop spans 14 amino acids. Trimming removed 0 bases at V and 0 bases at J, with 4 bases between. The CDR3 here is CASSLEGSNQPQHF. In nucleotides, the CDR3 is TGCGCCAGCAGCTTGGAGGGTAGCAATCAGCCCCAGCATTTT.

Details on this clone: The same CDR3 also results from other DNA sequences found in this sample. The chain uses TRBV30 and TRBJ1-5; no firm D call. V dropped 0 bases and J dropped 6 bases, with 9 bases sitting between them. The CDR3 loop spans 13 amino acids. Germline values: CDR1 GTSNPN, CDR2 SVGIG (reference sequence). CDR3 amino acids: CAWSVKGSQPQHF. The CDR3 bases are TGTGCCTGGAGTGTGAAGGGAAGTCAGCCCCAGCATTTT.

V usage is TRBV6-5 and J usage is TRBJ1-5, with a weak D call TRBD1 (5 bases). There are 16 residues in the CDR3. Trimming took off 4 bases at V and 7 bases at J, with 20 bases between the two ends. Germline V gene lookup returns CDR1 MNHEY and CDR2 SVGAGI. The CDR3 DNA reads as TGTGCCAGCAGTTCAGTGGGAGGATCTCAGGGACAGCCCCAGCATTTT. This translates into CASSSVGGSQGQPQHF.

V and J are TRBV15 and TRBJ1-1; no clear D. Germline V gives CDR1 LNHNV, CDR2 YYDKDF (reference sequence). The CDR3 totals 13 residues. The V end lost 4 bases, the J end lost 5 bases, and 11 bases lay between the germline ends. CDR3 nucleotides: TGTGCCACCAGCACTGGTTTGGATACTGAAGCTTTCTTT. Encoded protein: CATSTGLDTEAFF.

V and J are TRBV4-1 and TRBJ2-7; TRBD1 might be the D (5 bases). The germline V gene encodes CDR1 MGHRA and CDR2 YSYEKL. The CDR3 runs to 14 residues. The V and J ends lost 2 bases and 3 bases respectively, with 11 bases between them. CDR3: CASSQRQTDYEQYF. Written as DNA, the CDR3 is TGCGCCAGCAGCCAACGGCAGACAGACTACGAGCAGTACTTC.